The source of this TCR beta chain is a study of blood T cell repertoires in COVID-19. Original methodology: By means of reference gene primer amplification, nucleated cell counts were estimated. The protocol was immunoSEQ multiplex PCR, while the TCRdb copy is restricted to in-frame clones and leaves out a portion. V and J calls and clone size are copied from that table; D and trimming were computed from the DNA. The table includes over 120,000 clones, roughly 80% detected once. V shed 0 bases and J shed 1 base, with 12 bases lying between them. CDR3 length: 16 amino acids. Germline V gives CDR1 LGHDT, CDR2 YNNKEL (reference sequence).

Sequencing used peripheral blood. The receptor was isolated from a woman between 50 and 59 years old with active or convalescent COVID-19. The rearrangement links TRBV3-1 (or the pseudogene TRBV3-2) to TRBJ2-5; no firm D call. CDR3 sequence (DNA): TGTGCCAGCAGCCAAGACCTTTTCACGGTCCAAGAGACCCAGTACTTC. Protein product: CASSQDLFTVQETQYF.